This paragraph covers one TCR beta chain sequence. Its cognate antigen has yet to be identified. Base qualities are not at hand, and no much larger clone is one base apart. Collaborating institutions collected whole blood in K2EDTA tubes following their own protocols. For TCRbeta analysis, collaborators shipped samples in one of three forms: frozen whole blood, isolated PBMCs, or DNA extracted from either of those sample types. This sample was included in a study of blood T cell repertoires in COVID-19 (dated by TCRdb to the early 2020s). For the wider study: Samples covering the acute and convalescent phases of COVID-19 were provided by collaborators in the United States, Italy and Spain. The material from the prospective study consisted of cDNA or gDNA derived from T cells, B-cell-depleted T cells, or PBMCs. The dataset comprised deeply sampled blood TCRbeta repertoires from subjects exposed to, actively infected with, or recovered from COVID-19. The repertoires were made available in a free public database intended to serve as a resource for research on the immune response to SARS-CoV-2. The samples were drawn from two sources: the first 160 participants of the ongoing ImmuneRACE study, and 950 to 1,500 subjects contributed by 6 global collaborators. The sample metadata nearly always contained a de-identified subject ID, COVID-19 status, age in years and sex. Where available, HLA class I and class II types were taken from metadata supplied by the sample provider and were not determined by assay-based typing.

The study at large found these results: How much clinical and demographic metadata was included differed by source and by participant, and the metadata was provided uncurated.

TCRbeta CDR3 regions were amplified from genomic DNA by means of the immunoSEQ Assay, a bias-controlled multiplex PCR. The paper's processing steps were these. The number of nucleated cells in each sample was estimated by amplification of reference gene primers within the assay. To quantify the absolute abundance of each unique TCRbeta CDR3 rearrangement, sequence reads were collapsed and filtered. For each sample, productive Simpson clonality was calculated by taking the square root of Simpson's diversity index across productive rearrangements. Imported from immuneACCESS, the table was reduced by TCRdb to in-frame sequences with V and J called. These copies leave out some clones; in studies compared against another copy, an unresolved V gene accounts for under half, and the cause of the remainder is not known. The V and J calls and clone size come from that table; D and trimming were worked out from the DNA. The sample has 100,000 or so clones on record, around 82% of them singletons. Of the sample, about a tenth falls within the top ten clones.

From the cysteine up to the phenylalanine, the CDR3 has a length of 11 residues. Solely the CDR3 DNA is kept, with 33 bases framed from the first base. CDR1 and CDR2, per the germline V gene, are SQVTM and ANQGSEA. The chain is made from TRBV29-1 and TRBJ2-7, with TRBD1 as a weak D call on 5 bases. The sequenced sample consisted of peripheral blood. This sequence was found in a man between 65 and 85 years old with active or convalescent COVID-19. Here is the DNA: TGCAGTTCTGTAAGGGGATACGAGCAGTACTTC. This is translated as CSSVRGYEQYF.